This T cell receptor beta chain is drawn from a study of blood T cell repertoires in COVID-19 (dated by TCRdb to between 2020 and 2021). Looking at the study overall: Samples from collaborators originated in the United States, Italy and Spain and spanned both the acute and convalescent phases of COVID-19. The prospective study material was composed of cDNA or gDNA derived from T cells, B-cell-depleted T cells, or PBMCs. The dataset comprised deeply sampled blood TCRbeta repertoires from subjects exposed to, actively infected with, or recovered from COVID-19. A freely available public database, intended as a resource for researchers studying the immune response to SARS-CoV-2, is where the repertoires were released. The samples were drawn from the first 160 participants of the ongoing ImmuneRACE study and from under 1,500 subjects provided by 6 global collaborators. A de-identified subject ID, COVID-19 status, age in years and sex were almost always included in the sample metadata. HLA class I and class II types, where available, came from metadata supplied by the sample provider rather than from assay-based typing.

Each collaborating institution followed its own protocols to collect whole blood in K2EDTA tubes. For TCRbeta analysis, collaborator samples were shipped as frozen whole blood, as isolated PBMCs, or as DNA extracted from either sample type. Points on this clone: Its antigen target is currently unknown. No much larger clone exists at a distance of one base, and base qualities are not known.

The germline V end is reduced by 3 bases and the J end by 3 bases; junction bases left unmatched: 9. From a lookup of the germline V gene, CDR1 and CDR2 are SGDLS and YYNGEE. There are 16 amino acids in the CDR3, from cysteine to phenylalanine inclusive. Of all the DNA, just the CDR3 is kept, 48 bases in frame from base 1. TCRbeta CDR3 regions were amplified from genomic DNA by means of the immunoSEQ Assay, a bias-controlled multiplex PCR. On the authors' methods: The number of nucleated cells in each sample was estimated by amplification of reference gene primers within the assay. Sequence reads were collapsed and filtered to measure the absolute abundance of every unique TCRbeta CDR3 rearrangement. Productive Simpson clonality was computed per sample as the square root of Simpson's diversity index over productive rearrangements. TCRdb mirrors the immuneACCESS table, restricted to in-frame sequences. Some clones are absent from its copies; in checked studies, under half trace to an unresolved V gene, and the reason for the others is unknown. V, J and clone size derive from that table, while D and trimming were established from the DNA sequence. For this sample the table gives roughly 52,000 clones, of which around 86% were detected only once. Clones ranked in the top ten supply around 25% of the sample.

On the study overall, not on this receptor specifically: How much clinical and demographic metadata was included differed by source and by participant, and the metadata was provided uncurated.

The V gene is TRBV9 and the J gene is TRBJ1-3; a stretch of 7 junction bases matches TRBD1. This receptor was identified in a woman aged 80 or older with acute or convalescent COVID-19. The sequenced sample consisted of peripheral blood. The sequenced DNA is TGTGCCAGCAGCGCCCAACAGGGGATGGTTGGAAACACCATATATTTT. Translated, it gives CASSAQQGMVGNTIYF.